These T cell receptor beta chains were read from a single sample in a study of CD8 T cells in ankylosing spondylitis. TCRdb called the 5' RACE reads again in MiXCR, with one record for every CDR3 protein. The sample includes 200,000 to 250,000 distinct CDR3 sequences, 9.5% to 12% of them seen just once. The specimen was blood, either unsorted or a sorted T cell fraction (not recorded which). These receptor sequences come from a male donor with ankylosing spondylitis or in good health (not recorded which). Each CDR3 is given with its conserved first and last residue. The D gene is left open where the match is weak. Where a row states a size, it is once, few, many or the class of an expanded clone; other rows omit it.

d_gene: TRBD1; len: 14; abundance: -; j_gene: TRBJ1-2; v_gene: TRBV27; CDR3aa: CASRRGQDGYGYTF; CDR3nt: TGTGCCAGCAGGCGGGGACAGGACGGATATGGCTACACCTTC
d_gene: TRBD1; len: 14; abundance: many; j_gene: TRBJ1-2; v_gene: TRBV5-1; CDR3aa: CASSLGQGEGGYTF; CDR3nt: TGCGCCAGCAGCTTGGGGCAGGGGGAAGGCGGCTACACCTTC
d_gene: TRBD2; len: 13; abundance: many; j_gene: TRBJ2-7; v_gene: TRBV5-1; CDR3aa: CASSPGLAAEQYF; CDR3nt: TGCGCCAGCAGCCCGGGACTAGCAGCCGAGCAGTACTTC
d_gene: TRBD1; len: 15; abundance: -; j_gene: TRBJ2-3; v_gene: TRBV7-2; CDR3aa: CASSHQGAGSDTQYF; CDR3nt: TGTGCCAGCAGCCACCAGGGGGCGGGATCAGATACGCAGTATTTT
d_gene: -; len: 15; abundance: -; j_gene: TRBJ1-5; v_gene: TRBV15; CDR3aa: CATSREGNLNQPQHF; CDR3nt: TGTGCCACCAGCAGAGAAGGAAATCTCAATCAGCCCCAGCATTTT
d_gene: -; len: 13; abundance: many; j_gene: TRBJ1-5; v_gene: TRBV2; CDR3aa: CASSEGRNQPQHF; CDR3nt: TGTGCCAGCAGTGAAGGGCGCAATCAGCCCCAGCATTTT
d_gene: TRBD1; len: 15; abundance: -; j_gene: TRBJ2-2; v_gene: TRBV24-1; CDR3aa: CAVKRDSANTGELFF; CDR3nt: TGTGCCGTCAAACGGGACAGCGCGAACACCGGGGAGCTGTTTTTT
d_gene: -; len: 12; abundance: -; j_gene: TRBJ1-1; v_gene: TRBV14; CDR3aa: CASSPRNTEAFF; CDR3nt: TGTGCCAGCAGCCCGAGGAACACTGAAGCTTTCTTT
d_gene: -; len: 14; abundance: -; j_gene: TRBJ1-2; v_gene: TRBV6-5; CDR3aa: CASSYRDANYGYTF; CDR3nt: TGTGCCAGCAGTTACCGGGACGCTAACTATGGCTACACCTTC
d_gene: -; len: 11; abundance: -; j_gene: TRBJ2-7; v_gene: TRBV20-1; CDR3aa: CSARGIDEQYF; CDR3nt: TGCAGTGCGAGGGGGATCGACGAGCAGTACTTC
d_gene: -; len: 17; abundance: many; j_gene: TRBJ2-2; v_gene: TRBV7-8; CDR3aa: CASSLGVQGILTGELFF; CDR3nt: TGTGCCAGCAGCTTAGGAGTTCAGGGAATCCTAACCGGGGAGCTGTTTTTT
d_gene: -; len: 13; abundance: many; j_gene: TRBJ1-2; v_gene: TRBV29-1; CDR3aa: CSVGLTGLEGYTF; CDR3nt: TGCAGCGTTGGACTCACAGGGCTCGAGGGCTACACCTTC
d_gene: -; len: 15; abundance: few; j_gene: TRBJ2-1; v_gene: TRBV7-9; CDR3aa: CASSRGTSSYNEQFF; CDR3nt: TGTGCCAGCAGCCGGGGAACCAGCTCCTACAATGAGCAGTTCTTC
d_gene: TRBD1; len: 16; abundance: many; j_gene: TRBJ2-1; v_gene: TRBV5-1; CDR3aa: CASSLILTGDHNEQFF; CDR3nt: TGCGCCAGCAGCCTTATCCTGACAGGGGACCACAATGAGCAGTTCTTC
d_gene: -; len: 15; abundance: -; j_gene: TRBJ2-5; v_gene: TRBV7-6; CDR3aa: CASSLNSGRPETQYF; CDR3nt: TGTGCCAGCAGCTTAAATAGTGGTCGCCCGGAGACCCAGTACTTC
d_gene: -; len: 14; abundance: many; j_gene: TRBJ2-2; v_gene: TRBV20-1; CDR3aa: CSARDAANTGELFF; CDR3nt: TGCAGTGCTAGAGACGCGGCGAACACCGGGGAGCTGTTTTTT
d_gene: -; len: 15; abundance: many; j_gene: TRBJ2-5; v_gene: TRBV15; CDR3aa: CATRTSDDPQETQYF; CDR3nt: TGTGCCACCAGAACTAGTGACGATCCCCAAGAGACCCAGTACTTC
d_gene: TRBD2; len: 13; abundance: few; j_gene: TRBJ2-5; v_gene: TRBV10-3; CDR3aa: CAISSSGGETQYF; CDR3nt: TGTGCCATCAGTAGCAGCGGGGGAGAGACCCAGTACTTC
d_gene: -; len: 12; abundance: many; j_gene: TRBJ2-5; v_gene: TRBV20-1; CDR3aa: CSASLGADAQYF; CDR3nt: TGCAGTGCTAGTTTGGGGGCCGATGCCCAGTACTTC
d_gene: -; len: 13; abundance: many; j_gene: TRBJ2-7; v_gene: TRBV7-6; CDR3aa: CASSLWQAYEQYF; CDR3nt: TGTGCCAGCAGCTTATGGCAGGCCTACGAGCAGTACTTC
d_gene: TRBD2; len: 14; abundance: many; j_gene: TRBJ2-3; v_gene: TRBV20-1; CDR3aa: CSSSGRRVADTQYF; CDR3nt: TGCAGTTCCAGCGGGAGAAGGGTAGCAGATACGCAGTATTTT
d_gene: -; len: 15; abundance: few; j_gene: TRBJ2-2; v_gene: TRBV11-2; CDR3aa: CASSYPFWDTGELFF; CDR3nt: TGTGCCAGCAGCTATCCTTTCTGGGACACCGGGGAGCTGTTTTTT
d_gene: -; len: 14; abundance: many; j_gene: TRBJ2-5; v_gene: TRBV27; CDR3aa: CASSFRQTQETQYF; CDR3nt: TGTGCCAGCAGCTTTCGACAGACCCAAGAGACCCAGTACTTC